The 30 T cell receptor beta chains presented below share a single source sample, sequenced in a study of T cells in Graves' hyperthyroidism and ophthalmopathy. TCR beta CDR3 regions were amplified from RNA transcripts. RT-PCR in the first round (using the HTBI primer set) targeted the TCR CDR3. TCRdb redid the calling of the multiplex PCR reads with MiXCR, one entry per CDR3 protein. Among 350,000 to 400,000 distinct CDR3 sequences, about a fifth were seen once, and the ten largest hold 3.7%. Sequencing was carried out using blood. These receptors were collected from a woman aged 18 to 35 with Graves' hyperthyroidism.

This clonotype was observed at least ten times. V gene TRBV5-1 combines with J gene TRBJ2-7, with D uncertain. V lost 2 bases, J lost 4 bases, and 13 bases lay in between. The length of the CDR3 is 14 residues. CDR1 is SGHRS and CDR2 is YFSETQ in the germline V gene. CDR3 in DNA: TGCGCCAGCAGCTTCGGCGCCTATGAATACGAGCAGTACTTC. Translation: CASSFGAYEYEQYF.

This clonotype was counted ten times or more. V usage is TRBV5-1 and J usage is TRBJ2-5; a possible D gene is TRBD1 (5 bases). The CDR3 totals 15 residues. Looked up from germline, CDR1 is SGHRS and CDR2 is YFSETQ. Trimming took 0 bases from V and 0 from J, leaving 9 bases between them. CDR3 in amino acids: CASSLGQRNQETQYF. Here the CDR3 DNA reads TGCGCCAGCAGCTTGGGACAGCGCAACCAAGAGACCCAGTACTTC.

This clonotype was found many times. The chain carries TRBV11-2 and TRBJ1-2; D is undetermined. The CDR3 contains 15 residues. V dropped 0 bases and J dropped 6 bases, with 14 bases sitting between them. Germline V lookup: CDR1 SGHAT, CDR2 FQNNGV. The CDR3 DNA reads TGTGCCAGCAGCTTAGATACGGGGATTCGAAATGGCTACACCTTC. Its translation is CASSLDTGIRNGYTF.

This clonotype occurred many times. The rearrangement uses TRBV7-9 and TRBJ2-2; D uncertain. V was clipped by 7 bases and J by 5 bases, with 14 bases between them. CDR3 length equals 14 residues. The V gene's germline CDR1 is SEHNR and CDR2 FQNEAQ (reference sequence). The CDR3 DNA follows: TGTGCCAGCACCCCCGGCGCGATGACCGGGGAGCTGTTTTTT. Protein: CASTPGAMTGELFF.

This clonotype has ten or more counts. CDR3 nucleotide sequence: TGTGCCAGCAGTTCCGGTGTGGAGGGATCAGCTTTCTTT. It translates to CASSSGVEGSAFF. The chain carries TRBV7-9 and TRBJ1-1; D remains ambiguous. The CDR3 runs to 13 residues. Deletions cut 6 bases from V and 10 bases from J, with 18 bases between. CDR1 is SEHNR and CDR2 is FQNEAQ in the germline V gene (reference sequence).

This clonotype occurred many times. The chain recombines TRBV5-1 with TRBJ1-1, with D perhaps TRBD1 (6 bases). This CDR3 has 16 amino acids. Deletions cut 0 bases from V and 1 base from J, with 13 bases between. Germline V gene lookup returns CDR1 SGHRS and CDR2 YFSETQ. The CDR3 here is CASSLDEGVGNTEAFF. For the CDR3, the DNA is TGCGCCAGCAGCTTGGATGAGGGGGTGGGGAACACTGAAGCTTTCTTT.

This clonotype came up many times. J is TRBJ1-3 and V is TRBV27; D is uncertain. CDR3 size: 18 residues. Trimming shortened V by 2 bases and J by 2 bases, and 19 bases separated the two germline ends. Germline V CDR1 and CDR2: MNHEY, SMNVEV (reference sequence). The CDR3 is CASSLRPPYEGTGNTIYF. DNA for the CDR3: TGTGCCAGCAGTTTAAGGCCCCCCTACGAAGGCACTGGAAACACCATATATTTT.

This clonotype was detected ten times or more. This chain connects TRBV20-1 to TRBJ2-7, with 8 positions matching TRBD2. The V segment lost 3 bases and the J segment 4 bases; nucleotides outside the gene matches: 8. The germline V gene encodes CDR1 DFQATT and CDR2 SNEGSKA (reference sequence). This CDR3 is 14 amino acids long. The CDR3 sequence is CSARDTSGTYEQYF. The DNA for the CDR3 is TGCAGTGCTAGGGACACTAGCGGCACTTACGAGCAGTACTTC.

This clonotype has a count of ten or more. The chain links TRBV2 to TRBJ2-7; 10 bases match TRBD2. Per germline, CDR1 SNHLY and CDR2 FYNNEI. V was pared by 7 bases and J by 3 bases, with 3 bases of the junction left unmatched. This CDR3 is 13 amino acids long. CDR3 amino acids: CASKWTSGYEQYF. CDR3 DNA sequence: TGTGCCAGCAAGTGGACTAGCGGCTACGAGCAGTACTTC.

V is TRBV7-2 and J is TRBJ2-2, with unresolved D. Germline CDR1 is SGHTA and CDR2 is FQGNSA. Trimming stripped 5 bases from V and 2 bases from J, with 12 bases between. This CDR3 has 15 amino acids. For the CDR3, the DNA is TGTGCCAGCAGCCGAGACTCGGGCAACACCGGGGAGCTGTTTTTT. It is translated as CASSRDSGNTGELFF.

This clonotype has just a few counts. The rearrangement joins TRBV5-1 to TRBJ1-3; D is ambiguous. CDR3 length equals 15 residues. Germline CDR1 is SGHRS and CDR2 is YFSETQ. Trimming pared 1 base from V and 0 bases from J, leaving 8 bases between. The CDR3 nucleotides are TGCGCCAGCAGCTTGTCGGCTACCTCTGGAAACACCATATATTTT. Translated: CASSLSATSGNTIYF.

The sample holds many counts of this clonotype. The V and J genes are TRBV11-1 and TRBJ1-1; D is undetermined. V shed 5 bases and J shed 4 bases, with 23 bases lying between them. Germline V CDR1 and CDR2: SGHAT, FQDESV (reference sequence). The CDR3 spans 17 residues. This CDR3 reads CASSPLSVGSPSTEAFF. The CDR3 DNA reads TGTGCCAGCAGCCCCCTTTCCGTAGGGAGCCCTTCCACTGAAGCTTTCTTT.

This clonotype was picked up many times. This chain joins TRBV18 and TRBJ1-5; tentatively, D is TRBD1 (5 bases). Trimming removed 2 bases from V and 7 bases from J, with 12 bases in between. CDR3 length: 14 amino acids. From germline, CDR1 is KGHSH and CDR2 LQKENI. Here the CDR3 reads CASSPSGAGQPQHF. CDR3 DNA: TGTGCCAGCTCACCATCCGGGGCGGGACAGCCCCAGCATTTT.

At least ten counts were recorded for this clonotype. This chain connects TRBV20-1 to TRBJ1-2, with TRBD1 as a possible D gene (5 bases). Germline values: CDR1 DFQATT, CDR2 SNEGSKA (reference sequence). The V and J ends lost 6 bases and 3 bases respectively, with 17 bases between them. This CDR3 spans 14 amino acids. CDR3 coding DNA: TGCAGTGCCCTCCAGGGTACATCGGACTATGGCTACACCTTC. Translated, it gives CSALQGTSDYGYTF.

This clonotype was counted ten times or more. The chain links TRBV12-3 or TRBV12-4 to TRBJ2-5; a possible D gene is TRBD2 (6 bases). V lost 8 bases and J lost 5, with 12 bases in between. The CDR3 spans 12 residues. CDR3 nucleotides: TGTGCCAGCGGGAGGCCCCGGGAGACCCAGTACTTC. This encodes CASGRPRETQYF.

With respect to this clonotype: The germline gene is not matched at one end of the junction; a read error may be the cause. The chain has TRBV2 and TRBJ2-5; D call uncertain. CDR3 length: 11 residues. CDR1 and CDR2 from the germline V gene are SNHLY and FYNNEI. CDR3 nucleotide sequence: TGTGCCAGCACGGACCAGGAGACCCAGTACTTC. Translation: CASTDQETQYF.

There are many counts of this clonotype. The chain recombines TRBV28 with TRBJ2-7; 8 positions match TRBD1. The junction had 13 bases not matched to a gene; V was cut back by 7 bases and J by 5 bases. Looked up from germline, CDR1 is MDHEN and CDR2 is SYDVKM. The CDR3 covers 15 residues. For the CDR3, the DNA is TGTGCCAGCAACCAGGCGGTTTCAGGGGGCCACGAGCAGTACTTC. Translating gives CASNQAVSGGHEQYF.

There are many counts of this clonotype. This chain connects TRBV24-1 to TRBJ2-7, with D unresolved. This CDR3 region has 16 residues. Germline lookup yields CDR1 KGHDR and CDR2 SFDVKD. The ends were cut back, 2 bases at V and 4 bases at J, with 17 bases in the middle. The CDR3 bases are TGTGCCACCAGTGATTCAACCACAAAGGACCCGTACGAGCAGTACTTC. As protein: CATSDSTTKDPYEQYF.

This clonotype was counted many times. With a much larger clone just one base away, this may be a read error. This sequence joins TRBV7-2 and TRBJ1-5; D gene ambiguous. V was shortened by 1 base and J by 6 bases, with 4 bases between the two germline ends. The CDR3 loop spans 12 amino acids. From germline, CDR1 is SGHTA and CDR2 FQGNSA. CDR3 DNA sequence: TGTGCCAGCAGCTTAGATGCTCAGCCCCAGCATTTT. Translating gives CASSLDAQPQHF.

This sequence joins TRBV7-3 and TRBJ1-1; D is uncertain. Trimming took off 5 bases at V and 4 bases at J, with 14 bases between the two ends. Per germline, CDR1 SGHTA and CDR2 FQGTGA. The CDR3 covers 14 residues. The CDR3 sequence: CASSPNSGLTEAFF. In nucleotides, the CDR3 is TGTGCCAGCAGCCCGAATTCTGGACTCACTGAAGCTTTCTTT.

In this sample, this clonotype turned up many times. The CDR3 region is CASSPYWDRGPYEQYF. The CDR3 nucleotides read TGTGCCAGCAGTCCCTATTGGGACAGGGGGCCCTACGAGCAGTACTTC. This chain joins TRBV28 and TRBJ2-7; 12 nucleotides agree with TRBD1. Trimming at V came to 5 bases and at J to 2 bases, leaving 7 bases not matched to a gene. The germline V gene has CDR1 MDHEN and CDR2 SYDVKM. There are 16 residues in the CDR3. Full variable domain (rest looked up from reference TRBV28 and TRBJ2-7): DVKVTQSSRYLVKRTGEKVFLECVQDMDHENMFWYRQDPGLGLRLIYFSYDVKMKEKGDIPEGYSVSREKKERFSLILESASTNQTSMYLCASSPYWDRGPYEQYFGPGTRLTVT.

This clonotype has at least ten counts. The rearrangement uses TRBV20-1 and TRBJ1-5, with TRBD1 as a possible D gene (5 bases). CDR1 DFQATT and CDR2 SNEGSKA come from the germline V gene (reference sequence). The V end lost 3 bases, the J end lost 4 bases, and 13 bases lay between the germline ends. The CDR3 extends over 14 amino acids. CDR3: CSASPQGGNQPQHF. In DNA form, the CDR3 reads TGCAGTGCTAGTCCGCAGGGTGGAAATCAGCCCCAGCATTTT.

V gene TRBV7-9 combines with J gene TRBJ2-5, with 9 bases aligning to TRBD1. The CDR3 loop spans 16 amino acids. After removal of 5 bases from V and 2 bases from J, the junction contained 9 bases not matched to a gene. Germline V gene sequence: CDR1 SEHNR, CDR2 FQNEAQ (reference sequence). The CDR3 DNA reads TGTGCCAGCAGCCCGGGACAGGGAAGGGAGCAAGAGACCCAGTACTTC. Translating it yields CASSPGQGREQETQYF.

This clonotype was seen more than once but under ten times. The CDR3 bases are TGTGCCAGCTCACTATGGACGGGCACAGATACGCAGTATTTT. Translated: CASSLWTGTDTQYF. The chain combines TRBV18 with TRBJ2-3; D gene uncertain. The germline V gene encodes CDR1 KGHSH and CDR2 LQKENI. V was shortened by 4 bases and J by 1 base, with 9 bases between the two germline ends. The CDR3 runs to 14 residues.

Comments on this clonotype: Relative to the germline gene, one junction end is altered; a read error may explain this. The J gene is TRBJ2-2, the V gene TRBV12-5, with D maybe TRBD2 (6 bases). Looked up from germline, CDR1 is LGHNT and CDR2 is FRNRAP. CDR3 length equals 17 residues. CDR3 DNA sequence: TGTGCTAGTGGGGTCACGGGTGGGGGGTCAAACACCGGTGAGCTGTTTTTT. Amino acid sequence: CASGVTGGGSNTGELFF.

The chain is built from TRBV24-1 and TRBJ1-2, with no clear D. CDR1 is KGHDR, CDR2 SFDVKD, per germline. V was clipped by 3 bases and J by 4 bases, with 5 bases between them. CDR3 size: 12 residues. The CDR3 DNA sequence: TGTGCCACCAGTGATAACGGCTATGGCTACACCTTC. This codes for CATSDNGYGYTF.

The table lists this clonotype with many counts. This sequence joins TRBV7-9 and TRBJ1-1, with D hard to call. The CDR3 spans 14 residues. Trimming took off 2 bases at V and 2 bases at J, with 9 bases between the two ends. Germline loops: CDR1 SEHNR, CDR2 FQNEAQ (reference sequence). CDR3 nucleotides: TGTGCCAGCAGCTTATTGGCAGGTAACACTGAAGCTTTCTTT. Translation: CASSLLAGNTEAFF.

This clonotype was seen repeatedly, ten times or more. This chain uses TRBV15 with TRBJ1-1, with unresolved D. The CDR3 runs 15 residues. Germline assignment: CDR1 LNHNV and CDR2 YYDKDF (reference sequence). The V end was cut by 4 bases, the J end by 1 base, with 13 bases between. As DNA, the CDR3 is TGTGCCACCAGCACGGGTGGAATTGGGAACACTGAAGCTTTCTTT. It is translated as CATSTGGIGNTEAFF.

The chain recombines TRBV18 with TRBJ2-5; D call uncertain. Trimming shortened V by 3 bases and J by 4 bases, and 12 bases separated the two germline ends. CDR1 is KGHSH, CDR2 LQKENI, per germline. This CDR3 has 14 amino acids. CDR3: CASSPLTTVETQYF. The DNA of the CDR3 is TGTGCCAGCTCACCGCTGACAACGGTAGAGACCCAGTACTTC.

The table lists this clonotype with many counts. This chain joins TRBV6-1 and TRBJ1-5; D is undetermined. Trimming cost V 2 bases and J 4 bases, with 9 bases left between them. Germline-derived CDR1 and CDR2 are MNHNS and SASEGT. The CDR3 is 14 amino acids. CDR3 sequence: CASSERRLNQPQHF. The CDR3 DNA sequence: TGTGCCAGCAGTGAAAGAAGGCTTAATCAGCCCCAGCATTTT.